The source of this T cell receptor (beta chain) is a study of shared clonotypes between healthy human individuals. Across the whole study: CD4 naive and memory got three plates each, CD8 naive two, CD8 memory one. Points from the study as a whole: Sampling covered nothing but blood. Tissue TCR repertoires likely differ from those found in blood.

Comments on this clone: Its cognate antigen is unknown.

This CDR3 spans 14 amino acids. The ends were cut back, 2 bases at V and 2 bases at J, with 7 bases in the middle. Germline V CDR1 and CDR2: WNHNN, SYGVQD (reference sequence). An even split of each subset's genomic DNA across several immunoSEQ plates was performed. This table comes from immunoSEQ multiplex PCR, and its TCRdb copy is limited to in-frame clones, with some not included. The data contain roughly 2.5 million clones, more than 80% of them singletons. CD45RA+ naive and CD45RA-negative memory subsets were separated from CD4+ cells. The specimen sequenced was naive CD4+ T cells sorted from blood. Subset given: CD45RA+ positively selected. The source is a man in his late teens or twenties in good health. The V gene is TRBV10-1, the J gene TRBJ2-1, with D perhaps TRBD2 (6 bases). CDR3 region: CASSEGTPYNEQFF. The CDR3 region has the DNA TGCGCCAGCAGTGAGGGGACTCCCTACAATGAGCAGTTCTTC.